A single sample is the source of the 32 T cell receptor beta chains below, sequenced in a study of PD-L1 blockade in urothelial cancer. TCRdb's copy holds only in-frame clones and misses some; the assay was immunoSEQ multiplex PCR. This sample yields 45,000 to 50,000 clones, of which approximately 90% are seen a single time; about 4.2% belongs to the top ten. Here the sequenced sample was PBMCs, taken around atezolizumab (anti-PD-L1) treatment. The receptor set was obtained from a man older than 75 with urothelial cancer.

The chain joins TRBV4-1 to TRBJ1-3; maybe TRBD1 (5 bases). Trimming shortened V by 0 bases and J by 0 bases, and 9 bases separated the two germline ends. Per germline, CDR1 MGHRA and CDR2 YSYEKL. This CDR3 spans 16 amino acids. The CDR3 protein is CASSQDGRASGNTIYF. DNA for the CDR3: TGCGCCAGCAGCCAAGATGGCAGGGCCTCTGGAAACACCATATATTTT.

The chain has TRBV7-6 and TRBJ1-1; 8 bases match TRBD1. Germline V gene lookup returns CDR1 SGHVS and CDR2 FNYEAQ. This CDR3 is built from 14 residues. The trim removed 5 bases at V and 3 bases at J, leaving 5 bases unmatched. The CDR3 DNA sequence: TGTGCCAGCAGCGCCGGACAGGGACACACTGAAGCTTTCTTT. As protein: CASSAGQGHTEAFF.

The rearrangement uses TRBV5-6 and TRBJ2-7; D is possibly TRBD1 (6 bases). The V gene's germline CDR1 is SGHDT and CDR2 YYEEEE. Trimming shortened V by 2 bases and J by 3 bases, and 12 bases separated the two germline ends. This CDR3 is built from 14 residues. Written as DNA, the CDR3 is TGTGCCAGCAGCTTAGGGGGTACCTACTACGAGCAGTACTTC. It specifies CASSLGGTYYEQYF. The full variable domain, in which reference TRBV5-6 and TRBJ2-7 provide the parts outside the CDR3, is DAGVTQSPTHLIKTRGQQVTLRCSPKSGHDTVSWYQQALGQGPQFIFQYYEEEERQRGNFPDRFSGHQFPNYSSELNVNALLLGDSALYLCASSLGGTYYEQYFGPGTRLTVT.

This rearrangement joins TRBV6-5 to TRBJ2-7; TRBD2 aligns across 7 bases. This CDR3 spans 14 amino acids. The V gene end was trimmed by 2 bases and the J gene end by 3 bases; junction bases not matched to a gene: 4. Germline assignment: CDR1 MNHEY and CDR2 SVGAGI. The chain's CDR3 is CASSYGEGRYEQYF. CDR3 DNA: TGTGCCAGCAGTTACGGGGAGGGGCGCTACGAGCAGTACTTC.

The chain couples TRBV19 to TRBJ1-2, with D uncertain. CDR3 length: 13 amino acids. V shed 3 bases and J shed 2 bases, with 7 bases lying between them. Looked up from germline, CDR1 is LNHDA and CDR2 is SQIVND (reference sequence). For the CDR3, the DNA is TGTGCCAGTAGTATCACGGAGAACTATGGCTACACCTTC. Translating it yields CASSITENYGYTF.

V and J are TRBV9 and TRBJ1-4; possibly TRBD1 for D (5 bases). V lost 0 bases and J lost 8, with 11 bases in between. The CDR3 has 14 amino acids. Germline V gene lookup returns CDR1 SGDLS and CDR2 YYNGEE. Here the CDR3 reads CASSVGVGQEKLFF. CDR3 DNA sequence: TGTGCCAGCAGCGTAGGGGTAGGACAAGAAAAACTGTTTTTT.

The chain joins TRBV9 to TRBJ2-3; the match to TRBD2 covers 10 bases. CDR1 is SGDLS and CDR2 is YYNGEE in the germline V gene. V shed 3 bases, J shed 1 base, and the junction held 2 bases outside the gene matches. The length of the CDR3 is 15 residues. CDR3 region: CASSASGSGTDTQYF. CDR3 coding DNA: TGTGCCAGCAGCGCTAGCGGGAGTGGCACAGATACGCAGTATTTT. The whole variable domain, filled in from reference TRBV9 and TRBJ2-3, reads DSGVTQTPKHLITATGQRVTLRCSPRSGDLSVYWYQQSLDQGLQFLIQYYNGEERAKGNILERFSAQQFPDLHSELNLSSLELGDSALYFCASSASGSGTDTQYFGPGTRLTVL.

CDR3: CASSLVGTVTAGHNEQFF. CDR3 in DNA: TGTGCCAGCAGCCTAGTGGGGACGGTCACTGCGGGGCACAATGAGCAGTTCTTC. V usage is TRBV14 and J usage is TRBJ2-1; perhaps TRBD2 as D (6 bases). The CDR3 is 18 amino acids. Germline V lookup: CDR1 SGHDN, CDR2 FVKESK. V lost 4 bases and J 5 bases, leaving 24 bases between the germline ends.

Here the CDR3 DNA reads TGTGCCAGCACCAGACAGATCCTCACAGATACGCAGTATTTT. Encoded protein: CASTRQILTDTQYF. V gene TRBV6-1 combines with J gene TRBJ2-3, with a weak D call TRBD1 (5 bases). Trimming shortened V by 7 bases and J by 2 bases, and 13 bases separated the two germline ends. The CDR3 runs 14 residues. Germline V gives CDR1 MNHNS, CDR2 SASEGT.

In nucleotides, the CDR3 is TGTGCCAGCAGTTCCTGGCTTAAGAGGGAAAAACTGTTTTTT. This translates into CASSSWLKREKLFF. The chain carries TRBV5-4 and TRBJ1-4; no definite D call. CDR3 length equals 14 residues. Deletions cut 5 bases from V and 8 bases from J, with 16 bases between. Germline V gene data show CDR1 as SGHNT and CDR2 as YYREEE (reference sequence). Complete variable domain (other parts from reference TRBV5-4 and TRBJ1-4): ETGVTQSPTHLIKTRGQQVTLRCSSQSGHNTVSWYQQALGQGPQFIFQYYREEENGRGNFPPRFSGLQFPNYSSELNVNALELDDSALYLCASSSWLKREKLFFGSGTQLSVL.

The V gene is TRBV5-4, the J gene TRBJ2-1, with TRBD2 matching 8 bases. The V segment lost 0 bases and the J segment 7 bases; nucleotides outside the gene matches: 9. The CDR3 is made up of 16 amino acids. Looked up from germline, CDR1 is SGHNT and CDR2 is YYREEE (reference sequence). As DNA, the CDR3 is TGTGCCAGCAGCTTGGAAGCGGGGGAGGTGCGGAATGAGCAGTTCTTC. This sequence encodes CASSLEAGEVRNEQFF.

The rearrangement joins TRBV30 to TRBJ2-2, with TRBD1 identical over 8 bases. Trimming removed 0 bases from V and 4 bases from J; junction bases left unmatched: 19. Looked up from germline, CDR1 is GTSNPN and CDR2 is SVGIG (reference sequence). This CDR3 is built from 20 residues. The CDR3 loop reads CAWSVRVRQGALRGTGELFF. Written as DNA, the CDR3 is TGTGCCTGGAGTGTACGGGTTCGGCAGGGGGCGCTTCGAGGCACCGGGGAGCTGTTTTTT. The variable domain in full, completed from reference TRBV30 and TRBJ2-2, reads SQTIHQWPATLVQPVGSPLSLECTVEGTSNPNLYWYRQAAGRGLQLLFYSVGIGQISSEVPQNLSASRPQDRQFILSSKKLLLSDSGFYLCAWSVRVRQGALRGTGELFFGEGSRLTVL.

V is TRBV6-1 and J is TRBJ1-5, with 7 bases identical to TRBD1. CDR1 and CDR2 (germline): MNHNS, SASEGT. The CDR3 runs 15 residues. Trimming at V came to 4 bases and at J to 4 bases, leaving 7 bases not matched to a gene. The CDR3 nucleotides read TGTGCCAGCAGTGCCGGGGACAGCACAAATCAGCCCCAGCATTTT. Encoded protein: CASSAGDSTNQPQHF.

The chain has TRBV28 and TRBJ1-2; a possible D gene is TRBD1 (5 bases). From germline, CDR1 is MDHEN and CDR2 SYDVKM. V lost 1 base, J lost 8 bases, and 14 bases lay in between. This CDR3 is built from 14 residues. The CDR3 region is CASSLFGGSQGYTF. The CDR3 coding sequence is TGTGCCAGCAGTTTATTCGGGGGGTCTCAAGGCTACACCTTC.

V and J are TRBV6-1 and TRBJ2-4; 8 bases align to TRBD1. The CDR3 has 19 amino acids. J was trimmed by 0 bases and V by 4 bases; bases with no gene match: 14. Germline V gene data show CDR1 as MNHNS and CDR2 as SASEGT. CDR3 region: CASSVGDRGQLLAKNIQYF. The CDR3 nucleotides read TGTGCCAGCAGTGTCGGAGACAGGGGCCAGCTACTAGCCAAAAACATTCAGTACTTC.

V is TRBV6-4 and J is TRBJ1-2; no reliable D call. The germline V gene encodes CDR1 MRHNA and CDR2 SNTAGT. This CDR3 has 15 amino acids. V shed 3 bases and J shed 0 bases, with 11 bases lying between them. The CDR3: CASSEVGGANYGYTF. CDR3 in DNA: TGTGCCAGCAGTGAGGTCGGCGGTGCTAACTATGGCTACACCTTC.

This sequence joins TRBV29-1 and TRBJ2-5, with 7 bases identical to TRBD1. Losses at the gene ends were 3 bases for V and 2 bases for J; bases not matched to a gene: 3. Germline V lookup: CDR1 SQVTM, CDR2 ANQGSEA. The CDR3 has 13 amino acids. This chain's CDR3 is CSVEKDRQETQYF. The CDR3 DNA is TGCAGCGTTGAGAAGGACAGGCAAGAGACCCAGTACTTC.

The chain joins TRBV30 to TRBJ1-2, with 10 bases matching TRBD1. Trimming cost V 3 bases and J 4 bases; bases outside gene matches: 5. The CDR3 is 14 amino acids. Germline CDR1 GTSNPN, CDR2 SVGIG (reference sequence). CDR3 coding DNA: TGTGCCTGGAGCGAAAGGACAGGGGGCTATGGCTACACCTTC. Amino acids: CAWSERTGGYGYTF.

This clone has just one count. The DNA of the CDR3 is TGTGCCAGTAGTCCGGCAGACAGGGTGGTTATGAACACTGAAGCTTTCTTT. Its protein is CASSPADRVVMNTEAFF. V is TRBV19 and J is TRBJ1-1; 7 positions match TRBD1. Germline V gene lookup returns CDR1 LNHDA and CDR2 SQIVND (reference sequence). This CDR3 has 17 residues. V dropped 5 bases and J dropped 0; count of bases not matched to a gene: 12. The variable domain in full, completed from reference TRBV19 and TRBJ1-1, reads DGGITQSPKYLFRKEGQNVTLSCEQNLNHDAMYWYRQDPGQGLRLIYYSQIVNDFQKGDIAEGYSVSREKKESFPLTVTSAQKNPTAFYLCASSPADRVVMNTEAFFGQGTRLTVV.

CDR3 in DNA: TGTGCCTGGAGTGTACGGATTAGGACGGGACTAGCGGGAGAAAACAATGAGCAGTTCTTC. Protein product: CAWSVRIRTGLAGENNEQFF. The J gene is TRBJ2-1, the V gene TRBV30; 14 bases align to TRBD2. With 0 bases clipped from V and 5 bases from J, the junction kept 15 bases outside the gene matches. In germline, CDR1 is GTSNPN, CDR2 SVGIG (reference sequence). The length of the CDR3 is 20 residues.

The rearrangement joins TRBV5-6 to TRBJ2-7, with D hard to call. Per germline, CDR1 SGHDT and CDR2 YYEEEE. The CDR3 runs to 12 residues. The V end lost 2 bases, the J end lost 2 bases, and 5 bases lay between the germline ends. CDR3 coding DNA: TGTGCCAGCAGCTTAGCGACCTACGAGCAGTACTTC. It is translated as CASSLATYEQYF.

The chain recombines TRBV12-1 with TRBJ2-7; TRBD2 is taken as the D call from the table, unchecked against the DNA. TRBV12-1 is given as a pseudogene. This CDR3 contains 18 residues. CDR3 nucleotides: TGTGCCAGCAGCCCTTATACAGGAACTAGCGGGAGCTCCTACGAGCAGTACTTC. Residues: CASSPYTGTSGSSYEQYF.

The chain combines TRBV4-2 with TRBJ1-2; D possibly corresponds to TRBD1 (6 bases). Trimming took 0 bases from V and 5 from J, leaving 13 bases between them. The germline CDR1 and CDR2 sequences are LGHNA and YNFKEQ. The length of the CDR3 is 15 residues. The CDR3 sequence: CASSQDRGSGYGYTF. The CDR3 DNA follows: TGTGCCAGCAGCCAAGATAGGGGGAGCGGATATGGCTACACCTTC.

The chain is built from TRBV4-1 and TRBJ2-7; D is possibly TRBD2 (5 bases). CDR1 and CDR2 from the germline V gene are MGHRA and YSYEKL. This CDR3 region has 17 residues. V lost 2 bases to trimming and J lost 0 bases, with 17 bases between them. The DNA for the CDR3 is TGCGCCAGCAGCCAACAAGTCGGGGTCCGAAGCTCCTACGAGCAGTACTTC. It is translated as CASSQQVGVRSSYEQYF.

The chain links TRBV13 to TRBJ2-5; 11 bases line up with TRBD2. This CDR3 spans 16 amino acids. Losses at the gene ends were 2 bases for V and 1 base for J; bases not matched to a gene: 3. Germline loops: CDR1 PRHDT, CDR2 FYEKMQ (reference sequence). The CDR3 DNA sequence: TGTGCCAGCAGCTTACGACTAGCGGGAATCCAAGAGACCCAGTACTTC. Translating gives CASSLRLAGIQETQYF.

This clone was counted a few times. This chain joins TRBV19 and TRBJ1-3; D call uncertain. Trimming took off 7 bases at V and 0 bases at J, with 16 bases between the two ends. Germline values: CDR1 LNHDA, CDR2 SQIVND (reference sequence). This CDR3 is 16 amino acids long. The CDR3 DNA reads as TGTGCCAGTAACTCCCGGGGAGAGAGCTCTGGAAACACCATATATTTT. This encodes CASNSRGESSGNTIYF.

V and J are TRBV19 and TRBJ2-6, with D perhaps matching TRBD2 (6 bases). This CDR3 is built from 18 residues. The V and J ends lost 3 bases and 2 bases respectively, with 17 bases between them. Germline CDR1 is LNHDA and CDR2 is SQIVND (reference sequence). The DNA for the CDR3 is TGTGCCAGTAGTATTTGGCTAGTGGGAGGCGCTGGGGCCAACGTCCTGACTTTC. It codes for CASSIWLVGGAGANVLTF.

This clone has a single count. The genes are TRBV1 and TRBJ1-2; TRBD1, the table's D call, lacks a check against the DNA. TRBV1 is a pseudogene. This CDR3 spans 13 amino acids. CDR3 nucleotides: TGCACCAGCAGTATACAGGGGGCATATGGCTACACCTTC. Translated, it gives CTSSIQGAYGYTF.

V usage is TRBV29-1 and J usage is TRBJ2-7; no clear D gene. Germline V gene lookup returns CDR1 SQVTM and CDR2 ANQGSEA. CDR3 length: 13 amino acids. Trimming cost V 4 bases and J 0 bases, with 10 bases left between them. The CDR3 DNA reads TGCAGCGTTGTGACTGTGACCTCCTACGAGCAGTACTTC. Its translation is CSVVTVTSYEQYF.

In this sample, this clone turned up a few times. The V gene is TRBV5-1, the J gene TRBJ2-5, with 12 bases fitting TRBD2. The CDR3 spans 15 residues. V was clipped by 4 bases and J by 4 bases; unmatched bases: 5. Germline assignment: CDR1 SGHRS and CDR2 YFSETQ. CDR3 DNA: TGCGCCAGCAGCGTGCAGACTAGCGGGAGAGAGACCCAGTACTTC. Translation gives CASSVQTSGRETQYF.

CDR3 sequence reads: CASSAPQGRTYNEQFF. CDR3 DNA sequence: TGCGCCAGCAGCGCACCACAGGGGAGAACTTACAATGAGCAGTTCTTC. The rearrangement links TRBV5-1 to TRBJ2-1; 7 nucleotides agree with TRBD1. This CDR3 has 16 amino acids. V dropped 4 bases and J dropped 4; count of bases not matched to a gene: 11. Germline V gives CDR1 SGHRS, CDR2 YFSETQ.

The J gene is TRBJ2-1, the V gene TRBV18, with TRBD2 matching 13 bases. With V trimmed by 2 bases and J by 10 bases, 5 bases remained unmatched. The V gene's germline CDR1 is KGHSH and CDR2 LQKENI. The CDR3 contains 15 residues. DNA of the CDR3: TGTGCCAGCTCACCAATTGAACTAGCGGGAGGGGAGCAGTTCTTC. Protein product: CASSPIELAGGEQFF.